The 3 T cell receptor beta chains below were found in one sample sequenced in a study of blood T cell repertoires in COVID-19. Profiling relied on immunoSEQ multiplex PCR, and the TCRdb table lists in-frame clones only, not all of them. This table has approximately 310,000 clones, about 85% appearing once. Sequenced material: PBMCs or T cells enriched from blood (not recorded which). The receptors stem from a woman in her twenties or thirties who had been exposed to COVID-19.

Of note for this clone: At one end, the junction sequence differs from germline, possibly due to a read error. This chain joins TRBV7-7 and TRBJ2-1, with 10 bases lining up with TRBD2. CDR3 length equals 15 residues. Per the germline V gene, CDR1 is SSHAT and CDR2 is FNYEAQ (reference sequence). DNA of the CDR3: TGTGCTAGCAGCTTATCAGCGGGAGGGCCTAATGAGCAGTTCTTC. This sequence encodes CASSLSAGGPNEQFF.

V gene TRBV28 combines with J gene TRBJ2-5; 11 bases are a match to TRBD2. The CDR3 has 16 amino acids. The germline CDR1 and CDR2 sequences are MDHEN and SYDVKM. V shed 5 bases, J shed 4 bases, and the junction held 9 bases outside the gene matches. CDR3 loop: CASSARLAGQSETQYF. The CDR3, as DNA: TGTGCCAGCAGTGCCCGACTAGCGGGACAGTCAGAGACCCAGTACTTC.

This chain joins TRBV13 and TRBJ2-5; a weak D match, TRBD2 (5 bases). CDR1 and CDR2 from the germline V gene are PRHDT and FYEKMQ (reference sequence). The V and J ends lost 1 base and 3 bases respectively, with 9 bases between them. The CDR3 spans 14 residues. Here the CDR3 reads CASSLESGKETQYF. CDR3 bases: TGTGCCAGCAGCTTAGAATCGGGGAAAGAGACCCAGTACTTC.